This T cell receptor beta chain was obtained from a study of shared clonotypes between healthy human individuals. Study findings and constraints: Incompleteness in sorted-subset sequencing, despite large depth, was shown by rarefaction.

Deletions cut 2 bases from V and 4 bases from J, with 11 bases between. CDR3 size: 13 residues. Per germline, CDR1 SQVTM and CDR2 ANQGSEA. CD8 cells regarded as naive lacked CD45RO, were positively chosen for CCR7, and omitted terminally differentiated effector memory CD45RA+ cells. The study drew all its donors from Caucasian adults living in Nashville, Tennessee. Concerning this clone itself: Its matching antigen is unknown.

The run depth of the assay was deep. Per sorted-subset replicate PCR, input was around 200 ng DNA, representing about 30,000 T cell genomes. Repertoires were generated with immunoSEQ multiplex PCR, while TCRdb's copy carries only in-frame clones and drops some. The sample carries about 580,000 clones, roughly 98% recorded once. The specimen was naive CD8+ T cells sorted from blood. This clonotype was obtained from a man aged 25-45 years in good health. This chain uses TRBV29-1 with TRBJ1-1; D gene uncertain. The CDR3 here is CSVEHLWATEAFF. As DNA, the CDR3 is TGCAGCGTTGAACACCTCTGGGCCACTGAAGCTTTCTTT.